This T cell receptor beta chain was documented in a study of graft-versus-host responses after intestinal transplantation. Study-wide points: Peak GvH clone levels in circulation were associated with early post-transplant HvG declines. Patients with graft-donor T cell macrochimerism had high graft-versus-host to host-versus-graft clonal ratios in allografts.

Comments on this clone: What it binds is not known.

V lost 4 bases, J lost 7 bases, and 8 bases lay in between. The CDR3 sequence is 13 residues long. Germline V gene sequence: CDR1 ENHRY, CDR2 SYGVKD. Generated by immunoSEQ multiplex PCR, the TCRdb table keeps only in-frame clones and is missing some. The repertoire holds some 140,000 clones, around 94% seen once, with approximately 0.17% in the top ten. This chain connects TRBV10-3 to TRBJ1-6; the D is unclear. The receptor comes from a human donor who received an intestinal transplant. The source was unstimulated CD4+ T cells sorted from spleen or lymph node cells, collected before intestinal transplant. The CDR3 bases are TGTGCCATCAGTGTGCAGAGCAATTCACCCCTCCACTTT. This encodes CAISVQSNSPLHF.